The rows below give T cell receptor beta chains drawn from one sample of a study of CD8 T cells in Susac syndrome. In TCRdb, the immunoSEQ multiplex PCR reads were re-called with MiXCR into one record per CDR3 protein. The sample includes about 140,000 distinct CDR3 sequences, 85% to 95% seen only once; the top ten take 0.14%. Sequenced sample: CD4+ T cells from PBMCs. The receptors here all came from a human donor with Susac syndrome. Each CDR3 is given with its conserved first and last residue. A D gene is named only where the DNA matches it firmly. Rows may omit the clone size; those that give it use once, few, many or a size class.

.,TRBD1,TRBJ1-3,TRBV30,CAWSRGQGDTIYF,TGTGCCTGGAGTCGAGGACAGGGAGACACCATATATTTT
.,TRBD1,TRBJ2-3,TRBV20-1,CSAGDRISLDTQYF,TGCAGTGCTGGGGACAGGATCAGTTTGGATACGCAGTATTTT
.,.,TRBJ1-2,TRBV30,CAWADRSYGYTF,TGTGCCTGGGCGGACAGAAGTTATGGCTACACCTTC
.,TRBD2,TRBJ2-7,TRBV9,CASSAAGGVYEQYF,TGTGCCAGCAGCGCAGCGGGAGGTGTCTACGAGCAGTACTTC
.,TRBD1,TRBJ2-7,TRBV29-1,CSAGQGEDEQYF,TGCAGCGCAGGACAGGGAGAGGACGAGCAGTACTTC
few,.,TRBJ2-5,TRBV20-1,CSARVGETQYF,TGCAGTGCTAGAGTCGGGGAGACCCAGTACTTC
.,TRBD1,TRBJ2-5,TRBV12-3/TRBV12-4,CASSRNRGETQYF,TGTGCCAGCAGTCGTAACAGGGGAGAGACCCAGTACTTC
.,TRBD2,TRBJ2-1,TRBV5-4,CASSLGGRGYNEQFF,TGTGCCAGCAGCTTGGGCGGGAGAGGTTACAATGAGCAGTTCTTC
few,.,TRBJ2-7,TRBV5-4,CASSSPYEQYF,TGTGCCAGCAGCTCTCCCTACGAGCAGTACTTC
few,.,TRBJ2-1,TRBV11-1,CASSSGPNNEQFF,TGTGCCAGCAGCTCTGGACCAAACAATGAGCAGTTCTTC
.,.,TRBJ2-1,TRBV7-8,CASSLVFGPSTGEQFF,TGTGCCAGCAGCTTAGTCTTTGGACCCAGCACCGGCGAGCAGTTCTTC
.,.,TRBJ2-1,TRBV14,CASSLYSVTEQFF,TGTGCCAGCAGCCTATATAGCGTCACCGAGCAGTTCTTC
.,.,TRBJ2-5,TRBV7-2,CASSPDRRGTQYF,TGTGCCAGCAGCCCAGACAGGCGGGGGACCCAGTACTTC
.,TRBD2,TRBJ2-1,TRBV5-4,CASSLTSGSYNEQFF,TGTGCCAGCAGCTTGACTAGCGGGAGCTACAATGAGCAGTTCTTC
.,.,TRBJ1-1,TRBV28,CASTLRPFNTEAFF,TGTGCCAGCACCTTACGACCCTTTAACACTGAAGCTTTCTTT
.,.,TRBJ2-5,TRBV12-3/TRBV12-4,CASSTEETQYF,TGTGCCAGCAGTACAGAAGAGACCCAGTACTTC
.,.,TRBJ2-1,TRBV5-1,CASSLAGFDEQFF,TGCGCCAGCAGCTTGGCAGGGTTCGATGAGCAGTTCTTC
.,TRBD2,TRBJ2-5,TRBV4-1,CASSPMPGLQQETQYF,TGCGCCAGCAGCCCTATGCCGGGACTACAACAAGAGACCCAGTACTTC
once,.,TRBJ2-2,TRBV15,CATSSGADTGELFF,TGTGCCACCAGCAGTGGGGCGGATACCGGGGAGCTGTTTTTT
.,TRBD1,TRBJ1-6,TRBV7-9,CASSHGQGASPLHF,TGTGCCAGCAGCCATGGACAGGGCGCTTCACCCCTCCACTTT
once,.,TRBJ2-7,TRBV14,CASSQDYLGDPSYEQYF,TGTGCCAGCAGCCAAGATTATCTAGGGGACCCCTCCTACGAGCAGTACTTC
.,.,TRBJ2-5,TRBV10-3,CAISESNSGTETQYF,TGTGCCATCAGTGAGTCGAATTCCGGGACGGAGACCCAGTACTTC
.,TRBD2,TRBJ2-4,TRBV4-1,CASSPTSVKNIQYF,TGCGCCAGCAGCCCGACTAGCGTCAAAAACATTCAGTACTTC